Each of the 15 T cell receptor beta chains below was sequenced from the same sample in a study of cytotoxic CD8 clonotypes in ibrutinib-treated CLL. Here immunoSEQ multiplex PCR was the method, and the copy in TCRdb shows in-frame clones only, minus some. The sample carries approximately 200,000 clones, over 60% recorded once. Sequencing was performed on PBMCs, taken after 24 months of ibrutinib treatment. The receptor set was obtained from a human donor with chronic lymphocytic leukemia.

This clone was found once. The chain carries TRBV18 and TRBJ2-1; tentatively, D is TRBD2 (6 bases). The CDR3 has 15 residues. V was cut by 3 bases and J by 0 bases, with 9 bases left in between. Germline V gene data show CDR1 as KGHSH and CDR2 as LQKENI. The CDR3 sequence is CASSPPGVSYNEQFF. The CDR3 DNA is TGTGCCAGCTCACCTCCGGGGGTCTCCTACAATGAGCAGTTCTTC.

V is TRBV6-6 and J is TRBJ1-3, with 9 bases matching TRBD1. Germline CDR1 MNHNY, CDR2 SVGAGI (reference sequence). V was clipped by 5 bases and J by 4 bases; unmatched bases: 9. The CDR3 runs to 16 residues. DNA for the CDR3: TGTGCCAGCAGTCAGGGACAGGGAAGGTCCGGAAACACCATATATTTT. Translated, it gives CASSQGQGRSGNTIYF.

The rearrangement joins TRBV7-8 to TRBJ1-2; D is uncertain. This CDR3 contains 18 residues. Germline V gene lookup returns CDR1 SGHVS and CDR2 FQNEAQ. V lost 3 bases, J lost 0 bases, and 20 bases lay in between. CDR3 residues: CASSFKGPGGNTNYGYTF. In DNA form, the CDR3 reads TGTGCCAGCAGCTTCAAAGGACCGGGAGGAAATACTAACTATGGCTACACCTTC. The variable domain in full, with the rest retrieved from reference TRBV7-8 and TRBJ1-2, is GAGVSQSPRYKVAKRGQDVALRCDPISGHVSLFWYQQALGQGPEFLTYFQNEAQLDKSGLPSDRFFAERPEGSVSTLKIQRTQQEDSAVYLCASSFKGPGGNTNYGYTFGSGTRLTVV.

The CDR3 here is CASSRSGANVLTF. The CDR3 DNA reads TGTGCCAGCAGTAGATCTGGGGCCAACGTCCTGACTTTC. The chain joins TRBV27 to TRBJ2-6; D remains unclear. The CDR3 length is 13 residues. Trimming shortened V by 5 bases and J by 1 base, and 3 bases separated the two germline ends. Germline V lookup: CDR1 MNHEY, CDR2 SMNVEV (reference sequence).

This chain connects TRBV30 to TRBJ2-7; the match to TRBD1 covers 9 bases. The CDR3 spans 13 residues. V dropped 7 bases and J dropped 3; count of bases not matched to a gene: 7. Looked up from germline, CDR1 is GTSNPN and CDR2 is SVGIG (reference sequence). The CDR3 region has the DNA TGTGCCTTAACCGGGACAGGGAACTACGAGCAGTACTTC. Translating it yields CALTGTGNYEQYF.

This clone showed up just once. V usage is TRBV28 and J usage is TRBJ2-5; unclear D gene. CDR3 length equals 14 residues. Per the germline V gene, CDR1 is MDHEN and CDR2 is SYDVKM. With 3 bases removed from V and 3 bases from J, the gap between germline ends came to 11 bases. This CDR3 is CASSFGSAKETQYF. The CDR3 nucleotides read TGTGCCAGCAGTTTCGGCAGCGCCAAAGAGACCCAGTACTTC.

Only one count was recorded for this clone. One junction end does not reproduce the germline sequence, and a read error may be involved. The chain carries TRBV7-7 and TRBJ2-3, with D possibly being TRBD2 (6 bases). The CDR3 length is 15 residues. Germline values: CDR1 SSHAT, CDR2 FNYEAQ (reference sequence). This CDR3 is CASSLGAGTGITQYF. The CDR3 DNA follows: TGTGCTAGCAGCTTAGGGGCCGGGACTGGGATTACGCAGTATTTT.

The chain employs TRBV30 and TRBJ1-2; no clear D gene. CDR1 is GTSNPN, CDR2 SVGIG, per germline (reference sequence). Deletions cut 3 bases from V and 2 bases from J, with 7 bases between. The length of the CDR3 is 12 residues. CDR3 in amino acids: CAWRTRNYGYTF. CDR3 coding DNA: TGTGCCTGGAGGACACGGAACTATGGCTACACCTTC.

This clone appeared a few times. V and J are TRBV6-6 and TRBJ1-5; TRBD1 might be the D (5 bases). The CDR3 is 14 amino acids. V lost 7 bases and J lost 7, with 17 bases in between. The V gene's germline CDR1 is MNHNY and CDR2 SVGAGI (reference sequence). CDR3 nucleotides: TGTGCCAGCACCCTTGGGGGGATCAAGCAGCCCCAGCATTTT. Protein: CASTLGGIKQPQHF.

This clone was counted a single time. The chain recombines TRBV7-7 with TRBJ2-3; D is uncertain. Germline CDR1 reads SSHAT; CDR2 reads FNYEAQ (reference sequence). V gave up 5 bases and J gave up 3 bases, with 9 bases separating them. The CDR3 extends over 13 amino acids. CDR3 DNA sequence: TGTGCCAGCAGCGGAGCATCGACAGATACGCAGTATTTT. Translating it yields CASSGASTDTQYF.

The genes are TRBV2 and TRBJ2-5, with D perhaps matching TRBD2 (5 bases). Trimming removed 6 bases from V and 0 bases from J, with 11 bases in between. Germline loops: CDR1 SNHLY, CDR2 FYNNEI. The CDR3 runs to 14 residues. CDR3 region: CASRKSGYQETQYF. The CDR3 nucleotides read TGTGCCAGCAGGAAATCGGGATACCAAGAGACCCAGTACTTC. Looking up the rest from reference TRBV2 and TRBJ2-5 gives the full variable domain: EPEVTQTPSHQVTQMGQEVILRCVPISNHLYFYWYRQILGQKVEFLVSFYNNEISEKSEIFDDQFSVERPDGSNFTLKIRSTKLEDSAMYFCASRKSGYQETQYFGPGTRLLVL.

The V gene is TRBV18, the J gene TRBJ1-3, with D perhaps matching TRBD1 (5 bases). Germline values: CDR1 KGHSH, CDR2 LQKENI. V was trimmed by 3 bases and J by 4 bases, leaving 13 bases between them. This CDR3 comprises 15 residues. CDR3 sequence reads: CASSPGRDVGNTIYF. The CDR3 region has the DNA TGTGCCAGCTCACCCGGAAGGGACGTGGGAAACACCATATATTTT.

This chain links TRBV2 with TRBJ2-7; 10 nucleotides line up with TRBD1. Trimming took 10 bases from V and 6 from J; bases not matched to a gene: 12. CDR3 size: 14 residues. Germline values: CDR1 SNHLY, CDR2 FYNNEI. The CDR3 is CANSPGTGDSEQYF. CDR3 DNA sequence: TGTGCCAACTCACCCGGGACAGGGGATTCCGAGCAGTACTTC.

For this clone: Other DNA variants within this sample encode the same CDR3. The chain uses TRBV12-5 and TRBJ2-2; TRBD1 agrees at 7 bases. CDR3 size: 15 residues. Germline trimming cut 4 bases from V and 3 bases from J; bases unmatched to any gene: 5. Germline-derived CDR1 and CDR2 are LGHNT and FRNRAP. As DNA, the CDR3 is TGTGCTAGTGGTTCCAGGGGGTTCGACACCGGGGAGCTGTTTTTT. Its translation: CASGSRGFDTGELFF. The variable domain in full, completed from reference TRBV12-5 and TRBJ2-2, reads DARVTQTPRHKVTEMGQEVTMRCQPILGHNTVFWYRQTMMQGLELLAYFRNRAPLDDSGMPKDRFSAEMPDATLATLKIQPSEPRDSAVYFCASGSRGFDTGELFFGEGSRLTVL.

Regarding this clone: The identical CDR3 is also encoded by other nucleotide sequences in the sample. The chain combines TRBV29-1 with TRBJ2-5, with TRBD1 matching 9 bases. This CDR3 is built from 13 residues. In germline, CDR1 is SQVTM, CDR2 ANQGSEA. The junction had 5 bases not matched to a gene; V was cut back by 4 bases and J by 5 bases. Here the CDR3 DNA reads TGCAGCGTTGGACAGGGGGTCCGGGAGACCCAGTACTTC. Its translation is CSVGQGVRETQYF.